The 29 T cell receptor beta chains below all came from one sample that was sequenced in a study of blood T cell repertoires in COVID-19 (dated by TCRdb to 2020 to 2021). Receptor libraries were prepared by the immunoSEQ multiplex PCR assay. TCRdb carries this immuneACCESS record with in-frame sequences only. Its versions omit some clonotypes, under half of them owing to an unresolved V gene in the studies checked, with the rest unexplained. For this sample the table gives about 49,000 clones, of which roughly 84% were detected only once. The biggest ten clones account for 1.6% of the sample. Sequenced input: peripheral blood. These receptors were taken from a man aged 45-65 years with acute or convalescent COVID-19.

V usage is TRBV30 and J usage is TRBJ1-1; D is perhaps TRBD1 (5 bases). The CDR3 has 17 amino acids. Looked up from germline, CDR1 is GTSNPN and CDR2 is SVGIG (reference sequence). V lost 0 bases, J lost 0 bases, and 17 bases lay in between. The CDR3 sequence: CAWSVVGGLKLNTEAFF. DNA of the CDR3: TGTGCCTGGAGTGTAGTGGGGGGACTCAAACTGAACACTGAAGCTTTCTTT. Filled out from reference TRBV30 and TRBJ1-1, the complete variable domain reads SQTIHQWPATLVQPVGSPLSLECTVEGTSNPNLYWYRQAAGRGLQLLFYSVGIGQISSEVPQNLSASRPQDRQFILSSKKLLLSDSGFYLCAWSVVGGLKLNTEAFFGQGTRLTVV.

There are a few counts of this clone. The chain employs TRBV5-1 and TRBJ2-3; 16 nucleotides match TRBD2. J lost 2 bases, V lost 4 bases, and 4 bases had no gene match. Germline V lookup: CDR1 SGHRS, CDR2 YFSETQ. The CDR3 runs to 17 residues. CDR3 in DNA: TGCGCCAGCAGCACCGGGACTAGCGGGGGGGCCACAGATACGCAGTATTTT. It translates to CASSTGTSGGATDTQYF.

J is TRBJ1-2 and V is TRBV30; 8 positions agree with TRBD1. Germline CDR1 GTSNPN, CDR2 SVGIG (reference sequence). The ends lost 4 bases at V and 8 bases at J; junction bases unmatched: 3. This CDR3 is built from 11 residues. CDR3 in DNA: TGTGCCTGGACCAGGACAGGGGGCTACACCTTC. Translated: CAWTRTGGYTF.

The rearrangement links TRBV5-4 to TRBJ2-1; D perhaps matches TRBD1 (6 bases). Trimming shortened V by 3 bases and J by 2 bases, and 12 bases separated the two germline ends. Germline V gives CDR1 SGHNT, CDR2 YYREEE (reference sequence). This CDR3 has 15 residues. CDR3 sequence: CASSSGGGTYNEQFF. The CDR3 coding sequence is TGTGCCAGCAGCTCGGGTGGGGGCACCTACAATGAGCAGTTCTTC.

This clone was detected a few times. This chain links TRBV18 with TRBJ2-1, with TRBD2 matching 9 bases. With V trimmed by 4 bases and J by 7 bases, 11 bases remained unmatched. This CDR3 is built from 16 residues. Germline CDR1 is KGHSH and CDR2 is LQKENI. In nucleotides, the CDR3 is TGTGCCAGCTCACGAGAGGCGGGAGGGAGTCTGAATGAGCAGTTCTTC. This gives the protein CASSREAGGSLNEQFF. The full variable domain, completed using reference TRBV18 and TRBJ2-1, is NAGVMQNPRHLVRRRGQEARLRCSPMKGHSHVYWYRQLPEEGLKFMVYLQKENIIDESGMPKERFSAEFPKEGPSILRIQQVVRGDSAAYFCASSREAGGSLNEQFFGPGTRLTVL.

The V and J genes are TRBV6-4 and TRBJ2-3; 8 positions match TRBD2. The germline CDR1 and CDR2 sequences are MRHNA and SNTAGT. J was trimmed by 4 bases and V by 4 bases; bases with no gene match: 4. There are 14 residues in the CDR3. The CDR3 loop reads CASSVSGVSDTQYF. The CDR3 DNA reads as TGTGCCAGCAGTGTTAGCGGGGTCTCAGATACGCAGTATTTT.

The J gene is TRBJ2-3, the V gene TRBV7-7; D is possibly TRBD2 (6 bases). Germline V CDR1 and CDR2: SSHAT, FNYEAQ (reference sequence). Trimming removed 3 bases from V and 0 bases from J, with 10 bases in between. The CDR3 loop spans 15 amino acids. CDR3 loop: CASSLGSGSTDTQYF. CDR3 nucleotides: TGTGCCAGCAGCTTGGGTAGCGGTAGCACAGATACGCAGTATTTT. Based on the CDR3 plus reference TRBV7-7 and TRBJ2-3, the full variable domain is GAGVSQSPRYKVTKRGQDVTLRCDPISSHATLYWYQQALGQGPEFLTYFNYEAQPDKSGLPSDRFSAERPEGSISTLTIQRTEQRDSAMYRCASSLGSGSTDTQYFGPGTRLTVL.

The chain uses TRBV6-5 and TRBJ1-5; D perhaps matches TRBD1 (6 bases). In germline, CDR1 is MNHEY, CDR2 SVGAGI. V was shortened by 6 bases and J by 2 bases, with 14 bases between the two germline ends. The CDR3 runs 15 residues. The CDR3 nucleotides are TGTGCCAGCAGCGCAGGGGTGGACGGCAATCAGCCCCAGCATTTT. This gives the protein CASSAGVDGNQPQHF.

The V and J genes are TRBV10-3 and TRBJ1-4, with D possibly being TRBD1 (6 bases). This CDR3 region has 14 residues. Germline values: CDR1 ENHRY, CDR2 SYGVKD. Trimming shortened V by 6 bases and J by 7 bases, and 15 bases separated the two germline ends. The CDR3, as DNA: TGTGCCATCAGCTCCGCGAGGGGGAGTGAAAAACTGTTTTTT. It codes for CAISSARGSEKLFF.

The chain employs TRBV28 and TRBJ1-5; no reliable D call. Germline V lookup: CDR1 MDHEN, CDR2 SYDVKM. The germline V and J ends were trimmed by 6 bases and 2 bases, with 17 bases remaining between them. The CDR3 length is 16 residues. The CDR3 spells CASSRGRVGGNQPQHF. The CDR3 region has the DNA TGTGCCAGCAGCCGCGGGAGGGTTGGGGGCAATCAGCCCCAGCATTTT.

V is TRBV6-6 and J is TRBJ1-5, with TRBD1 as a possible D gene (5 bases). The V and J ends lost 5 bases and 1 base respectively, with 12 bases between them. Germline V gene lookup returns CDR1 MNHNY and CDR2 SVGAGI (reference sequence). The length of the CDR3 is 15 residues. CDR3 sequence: CASSGGLSSNQPQHF. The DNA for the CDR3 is TGTGCCAGCAGTGGGGGACTCTCGAGCAATCAGCCCCAGCATTTT.

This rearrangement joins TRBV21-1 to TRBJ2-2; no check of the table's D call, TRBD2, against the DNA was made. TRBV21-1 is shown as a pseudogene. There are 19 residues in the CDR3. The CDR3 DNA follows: TGTGCCAGCAGCCGAGTACTAACGGATATCGGGAGAGATACCGGGGAGCTGTTTTTT. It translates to CASSRVLTDIGRDTGELFF.

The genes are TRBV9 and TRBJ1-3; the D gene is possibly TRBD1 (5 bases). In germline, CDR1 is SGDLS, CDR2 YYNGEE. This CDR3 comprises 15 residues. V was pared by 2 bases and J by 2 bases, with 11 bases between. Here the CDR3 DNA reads TGTGCCAGCAGCGTGGGGGGTGCTGCTGGAAACACCATATATTTT. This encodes CASSVGGAAGNTIYF.

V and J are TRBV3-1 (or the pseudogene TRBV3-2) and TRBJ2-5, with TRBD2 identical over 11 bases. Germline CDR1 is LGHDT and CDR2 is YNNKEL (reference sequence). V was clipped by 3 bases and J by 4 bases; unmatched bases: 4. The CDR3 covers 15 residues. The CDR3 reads CASSHSGGARETQYF. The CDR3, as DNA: TGTGCCAGCAGCCATAGCGGGGGGGCACGAGAGACCCAGTACTTC.

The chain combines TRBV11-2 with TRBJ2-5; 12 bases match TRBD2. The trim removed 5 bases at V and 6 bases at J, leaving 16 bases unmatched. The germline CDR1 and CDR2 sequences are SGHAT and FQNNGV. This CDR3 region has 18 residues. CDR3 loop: CASSEVTSGRGNKKTQYF. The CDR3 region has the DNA TGTGCCAGCAGCGAGGTGACTAGCGGGAGAGGTAACAAAAAGACCCAGTACTTC. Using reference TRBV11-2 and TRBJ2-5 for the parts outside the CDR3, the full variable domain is EAGVAQSPRYKIIEKRQSVAFWCNPISGHATLYWYQQILGQGPKLLIQFQNNGVVDDSQLPKDRFSAERLKGVDSTLKIQPAKLEDSAVYLCASSEVTSGRGNKKTQYFGPGTRLLVL.

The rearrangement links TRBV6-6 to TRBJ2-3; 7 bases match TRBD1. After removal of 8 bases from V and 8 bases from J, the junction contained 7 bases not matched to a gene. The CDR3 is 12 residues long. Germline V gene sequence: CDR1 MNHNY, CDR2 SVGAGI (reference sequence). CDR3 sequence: CASARQGVTQYF. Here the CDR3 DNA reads TGTGCCAGCGCTAGGCAGGGGGTTACGCAGTATTTT.

Written as DNA, the CDR3 is TGTGCCTGGAGTGTACTAAGTGTACTCCTCGGCCGACAGAACTATGGCTACACCTTC. Protein product: CAWSVLSVLLGRQNYGYTF. The chain combines TRBV30 with TRBJ1-2, with D possibly matching TRBD1 (5 bases). Trimming pared 0 bases from V and 2 bases from J, leaving 25 bases between. Germline loops: CDR1 GTSNPN, CDR2 SVGIG (reference sequence). This CDR3 is built from 19 residues.

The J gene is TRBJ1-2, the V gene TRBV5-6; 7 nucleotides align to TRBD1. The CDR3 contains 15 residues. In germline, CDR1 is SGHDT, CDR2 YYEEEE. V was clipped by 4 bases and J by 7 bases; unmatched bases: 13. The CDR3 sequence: CASSPWVRGRGGYTF. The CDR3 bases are TGTGCCAGCAGCCCCTGGGTTAGGGGGCGAGGTGGCTACACCTTC.

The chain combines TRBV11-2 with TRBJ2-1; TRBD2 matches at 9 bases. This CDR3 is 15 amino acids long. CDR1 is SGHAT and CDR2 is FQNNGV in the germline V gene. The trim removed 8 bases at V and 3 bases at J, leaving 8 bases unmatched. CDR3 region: CASFSGSTIYNEQFF. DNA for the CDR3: TGTGCCAGCTTTAGCGGGAGTACTATCTACAATGAGCAGTTCTTC.

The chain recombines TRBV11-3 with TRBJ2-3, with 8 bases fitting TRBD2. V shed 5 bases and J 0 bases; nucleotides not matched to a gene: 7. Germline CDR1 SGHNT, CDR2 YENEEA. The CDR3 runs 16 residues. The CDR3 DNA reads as TGTGCCAGCAGCCCGGGGGGGACAACGAGCACAGATACGCAGTATTTT. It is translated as CASSPGGTTSTDTQYF.

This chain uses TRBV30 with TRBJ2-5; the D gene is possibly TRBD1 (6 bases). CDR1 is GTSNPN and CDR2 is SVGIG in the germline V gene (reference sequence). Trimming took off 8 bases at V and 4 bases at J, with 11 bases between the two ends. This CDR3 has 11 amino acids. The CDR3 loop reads CAHRDTETQYF. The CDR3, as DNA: TGTGCCCACCGGGACACAGAGACCCAGTACTTC. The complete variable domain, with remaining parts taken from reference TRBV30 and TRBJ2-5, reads SQTIHQWPATLVQPVGSPLSLECTVEGTSNPNLYWYRQAAGRGLQLLFYSVGIGQISSEVPQNLSASRPQDRQFILSSKKLLLSDSGFYLCAHRDTETQYFGPGTRLLVL.

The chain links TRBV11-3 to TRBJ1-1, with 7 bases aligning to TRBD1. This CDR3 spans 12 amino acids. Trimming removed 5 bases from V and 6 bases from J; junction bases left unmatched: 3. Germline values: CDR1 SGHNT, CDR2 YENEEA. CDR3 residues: CASSLRGAEAFF. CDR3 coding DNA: TGTGCCAGCAGCCTCAGGGGGGCTGAAGCTTTCTTT.

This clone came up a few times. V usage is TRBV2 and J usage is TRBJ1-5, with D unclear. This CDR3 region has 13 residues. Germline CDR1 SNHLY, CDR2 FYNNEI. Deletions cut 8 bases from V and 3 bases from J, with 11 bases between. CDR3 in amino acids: CASARVANQPQHF. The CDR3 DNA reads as TGTGCCAGCGCCCGGGTGGCCAATCAGCCCCAGCATTTT.

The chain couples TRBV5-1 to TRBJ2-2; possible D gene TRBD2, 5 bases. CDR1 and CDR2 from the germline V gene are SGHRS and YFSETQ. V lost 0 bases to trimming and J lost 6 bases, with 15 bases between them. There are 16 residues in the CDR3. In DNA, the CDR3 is TGCGCCAGCAGCTTGGTACCTAGCCCCTTAGCCGGGGAGCTGTTTTTT. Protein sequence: CASSLVPSPLAGELFF. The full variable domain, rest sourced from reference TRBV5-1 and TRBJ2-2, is KAGVTQTPRYLIKTRGQQVTLSCSPISGHRSVSWYQQTPGQGLQFLFEYFSETQRNKGNFPGRFSGRQFSNSRSEMNVSTLELGDSALYLCASSLVPSPLAGELFFGEGSRLTVL.

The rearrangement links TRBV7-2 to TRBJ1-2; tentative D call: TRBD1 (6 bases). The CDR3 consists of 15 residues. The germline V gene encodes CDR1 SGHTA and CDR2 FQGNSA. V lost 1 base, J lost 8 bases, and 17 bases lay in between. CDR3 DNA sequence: TGTGCCAGCAGCTTAGGTGGTCTGGGGGCTAGGGGCTACACCTTC. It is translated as CASSLGGLGARGYTF.

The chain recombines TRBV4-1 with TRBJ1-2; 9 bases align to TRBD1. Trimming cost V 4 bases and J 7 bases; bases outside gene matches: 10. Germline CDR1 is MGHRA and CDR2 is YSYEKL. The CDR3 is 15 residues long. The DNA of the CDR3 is TGCGCCAGCAGCCCCCTGGTGGGACAGGGTGGTGGCTACACCTTC. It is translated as CASSPLVGQGGGYTF.

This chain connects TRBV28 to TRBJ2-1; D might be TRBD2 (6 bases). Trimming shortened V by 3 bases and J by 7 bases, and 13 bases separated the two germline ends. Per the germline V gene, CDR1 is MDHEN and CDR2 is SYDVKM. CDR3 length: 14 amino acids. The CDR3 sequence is CASSFLGGGNEQFF. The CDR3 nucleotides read TGTGCCAGCAGTTTTCTTGGGGGAGGAAATGAGCAGTTCTTC.

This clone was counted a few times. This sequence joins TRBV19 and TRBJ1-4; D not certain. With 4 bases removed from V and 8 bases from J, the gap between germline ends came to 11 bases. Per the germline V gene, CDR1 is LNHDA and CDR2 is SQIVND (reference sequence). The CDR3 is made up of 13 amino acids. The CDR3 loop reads CASSKRAREKLFF. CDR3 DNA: TGTGCCAGTAGTAAGAGGGCTCGGGAAAAACTGTTTTTT.

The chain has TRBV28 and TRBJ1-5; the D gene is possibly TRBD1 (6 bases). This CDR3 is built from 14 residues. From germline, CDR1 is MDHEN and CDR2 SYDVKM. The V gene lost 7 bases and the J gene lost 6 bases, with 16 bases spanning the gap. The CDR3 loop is CASTNPRGIQPQHF. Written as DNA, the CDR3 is TGTGCCAGCACCAATCCCAGGGGAATTCAGCCCCAGCATTTT. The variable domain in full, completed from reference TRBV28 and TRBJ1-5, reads DVKVTQSSRYLVKRTGEKVFLECVQDMDHENMFWYRQDPGLGLRLIYFSYDVKMKEKGDIPEGYSVSREKKERFSLILESASTNQTSMYLCASTNPRGIQPQHFGDGTRLSIL.